Detailed here is one TCR beta chain. Its antigen is currently not known. No per-base quality is available; no much larger clone lies one base away. Trimmed from V: 2 bases; trimmed from J: 12 bases; junction bases lacking a gene match: 6. The germline V gene provides CDR1 MNHEY and CDR2 SVGAGI. Its CDR3 holds 12 amino acids, cysteine through phenylalanine. Kept here is only the CDR3 DNA, which spans 36 bases and is read in frame from base 1. These data originate in a study of blood T cell repertoires in COVID-19 (dated by TCRdb to 2020 to 2021). Study-level background: Collaborator samples came from the United States, Italy and Spain and covered acute and convalescent phases of COVID-19. Sample metadata almost always included a de-identified subject ID, COVID-19 status, age in years and sex. The repertoires were made available in a free public database intended to serve as a resource for research on the immune response to SARS-CoV-2. The prospective study material was composed of cDNA or gDNA derived from T cells, B-cell-depleted T cells, or PBMCs. The samples were drawn from the first 160 participants of the ongoing ImmuneRACE study and from 950 to 1,500 subjects provided by 6 global collaborators. Where HLA class I and class II types were available, the types were taken from metadata supplied by the sample provider, not from assay-based typing. Deeply sampled blood TCRbeta repertoires from subjects exposed to, actively infected with, or recovered from COVID-19 were included in the dataset. Results the study describes overall, beyond this receptor: The amount of clinical and demographic metadata varied by source and participant and was provided uncurated.

TCRbeta CDR3 regions were amplified from genomic DNA using the immunoSEQ Assay, a bias-controlled multiplex PCR. The original methods were these. Within the assay, amplification of reference gene primers was used to estimate how many nucleated cells each sample contained. To quantify the absolute abundance of each unique TCRbeta CDR3 rearrangement, sequence reads were collapsed and filtered. Productive Simpson clonality was computed per sample as the square root of Simpson's diversity index over productive rearrangements. TCRdb took this table from immuneACCESS and kept in-frame rearrangements with V and J called. Such tables lack part of the clones; where checked against another copy, unresolved V genes explain under half of the gap, and the rest is unexplained. That table is the source of V, J and clone size, and D and trimming were worked out from the DNA. Present in this sample are almost 400,000 clones, roughly 90% of which were seen just once. More than 0.9% of the sample lies in the top ten.

In the prospective study, participants were about 18 to 90 years old, resided in about two dozen geographic areas of the United States, and were enrolled through a virtual design. Cohort assignment in the prospective study relied on participant-reported clinical history from a screening survey and a study questionnaire. In the prospective study, whole blood, serum and a nasopharyngeal or oropharyngeal swab were collected from each participant by mobile phlebotomists. Participants in the prospective study had the option to provide additional blood draws and questionnaires over an approximately 2-month period. Blood samples from the prospective study were shipped frozen or at room temperature prior to DNA extraction.

Sequenced sample: PBMCs or T cells enriched from blood (not recorded which). The TCR originated in a woman aged 30 to 39 with acute COVID-19. Recombination linked TRBV6-5 to TRBJ2-7, with 8 central nucleotides matching TRBD1. DNA sequence: TGTGCCAGCAGTTACAGACAGGGGAAGCCGTACTTC. This encodes CASSYRQGKPYF.